This TCR beta chain was obtained from a study of beta chain features in type 1 diabetes. This clone was seen a few times. Of the isolated RNA, all was reverse transcribed, and so the sequenced material was expressed TCRB transcripts. Repertoires were generated with immunoSEQ multiplex PCR, while TCRdb's copy carries only in-frame clones and drops some. The profile shows a few hundred thousand clones, more than 12% of them singletons. This CDR3 region has 14 residues. V was pared by 4 bases and J by 2 bases, with 4 bases of the junction left unmatched. CDR1 and CDR2 (germline): GTSNPN, SVGIG (reference sequence).

Material for sequencing was naive CD4+ T cells from blood. This chain connects TRBV30 to TRBJ1-5, with TRBD1 matching 8 bases. This TCR came from a woman aged 18-30 years in good health. As DNA, the CDR3 is TGTGCCTGGACCAAGGACAGGGGCAATCAGCCCCAGCATTTT. Translating it yields CAWTKDRGNQPQHF.